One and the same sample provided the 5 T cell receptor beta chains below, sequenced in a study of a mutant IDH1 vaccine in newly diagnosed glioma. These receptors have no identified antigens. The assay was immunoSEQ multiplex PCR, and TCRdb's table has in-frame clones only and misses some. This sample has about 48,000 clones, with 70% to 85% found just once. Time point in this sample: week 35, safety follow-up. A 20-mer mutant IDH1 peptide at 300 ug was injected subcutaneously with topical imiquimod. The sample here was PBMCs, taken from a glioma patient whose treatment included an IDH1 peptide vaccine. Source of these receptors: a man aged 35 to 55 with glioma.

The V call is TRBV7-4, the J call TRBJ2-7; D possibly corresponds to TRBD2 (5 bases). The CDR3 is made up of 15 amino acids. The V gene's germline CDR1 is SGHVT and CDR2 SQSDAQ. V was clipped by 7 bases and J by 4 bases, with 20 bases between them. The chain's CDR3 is CASNPEGPGSYEQYF. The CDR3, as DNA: TGTGCCAGCAACCCAGAAGGTCCGGGGTCGTACGAGCAGTACTTC.

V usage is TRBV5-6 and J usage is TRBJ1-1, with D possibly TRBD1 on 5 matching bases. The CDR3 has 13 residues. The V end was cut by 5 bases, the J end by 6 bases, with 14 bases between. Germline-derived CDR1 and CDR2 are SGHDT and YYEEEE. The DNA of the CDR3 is TGTGCCAGCAGTAAGCTCCAGGGCCCTGAAGCTTTCTTT. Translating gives CASSKLQGPEAFF.

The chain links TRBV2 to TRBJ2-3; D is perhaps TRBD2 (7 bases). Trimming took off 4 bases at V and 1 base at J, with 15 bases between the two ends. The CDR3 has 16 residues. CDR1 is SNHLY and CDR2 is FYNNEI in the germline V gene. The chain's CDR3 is CASSALRGGGTDTQYF. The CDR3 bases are TGTGCCAGCAGTGCCCTAAGGGGGGGCGGCACAGATACGCAGTATTTT.

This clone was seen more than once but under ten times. CDR3 sequence (DNA): TGTGCCAGCAGCTTTTACCCCCAAGGTGCCTGGAGGTGGTTCTTC. It yields the protein CASSFYPQGAWRWFF. The rearrangement links TRBV7-9 to TRBJ2-1; the D gene is possibly TRBD2 (5 bases). The germline V gene has CDR1 SEHNR and CDR2 FQNEAQ (reference sequence). V was trimmed by 3 bases and J by 15 bases, leaving 24 bases between them. The CDR3 extends over 15 amino acids.

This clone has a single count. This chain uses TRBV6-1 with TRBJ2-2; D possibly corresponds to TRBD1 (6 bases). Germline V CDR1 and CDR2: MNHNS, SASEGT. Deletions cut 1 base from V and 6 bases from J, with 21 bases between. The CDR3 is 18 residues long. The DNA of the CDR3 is TGTGCCAGCAGTGAAGATGGGTGGGGACACCCAGGGCCCGGGGAGCTGTTTTTT. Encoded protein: CASSEDGWGHPGPGELFF.